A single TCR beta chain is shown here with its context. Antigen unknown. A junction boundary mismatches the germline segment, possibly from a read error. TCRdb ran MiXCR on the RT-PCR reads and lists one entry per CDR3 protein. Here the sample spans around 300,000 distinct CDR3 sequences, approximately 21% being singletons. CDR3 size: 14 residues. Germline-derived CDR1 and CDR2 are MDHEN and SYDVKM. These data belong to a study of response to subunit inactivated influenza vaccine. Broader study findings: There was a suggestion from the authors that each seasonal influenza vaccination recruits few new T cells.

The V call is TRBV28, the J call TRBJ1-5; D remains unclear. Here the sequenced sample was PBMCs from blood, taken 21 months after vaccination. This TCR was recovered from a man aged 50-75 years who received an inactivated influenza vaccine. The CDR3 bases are TGTGCCAGCAGGCCCGTCGTTAGCAATCAGGCCCAGCATTTT. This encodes CASRPVVSNQAQHF.